Listed here are 27 T cell receptor beta chains from one sample, sequenced in a study of cytomegalovirus exposure and HLA in healthy donors. Sequenced by immunoSEQ multiplex PCR; TCRdb stores in-frame clones only, minus some. The table lists 150,000 to 200,000 clones, more than 75% of them singletons. The sequenced material came from PBMCs. The receptors shown here come from a man younger than 30 in good health and CMV-seropositive.

The genes are TRBV2 and TRBJ1-5; D is unresolved. The V end was cut by 3 bases, the J end by 1 base, with 16 bases between. Germline assignment: CDR1 SNHLY and CDR2 FYNNEI. This CDR3 region has 17 residues. CDR3 DNA: TGTGCCAGCAGTGACCCGGTCGAGGGTCTCAGCAATCAGCCCCAGCATTTT. Its translation is CASSDPVEGLSNQPQHF.

The CDR3 here is CASSEMRSYQETQYF. CDR3 in DNA: TGTGCCAGCAGTGAAATGCGTTCATACCAAGAGACCCAGTACTTC. The chain carries TRBV2 and TRBJ2-5, with D uncertain. The CDR3 contains 15 residues. The V end was cut by 2 bases, the J end by 0 bases, with 10 bases between. From germline, CDR1 is SNHLY and CDR2 FYNNEI.

V gene TRBV11-3 combines with J gene TRBJ2-5, with TRBD2 as a possible D gene (5 bases). Germline V gene sequence: CDR1 SGHNT, CDR2 YENEEA. The CDR3 is 15 amino acids. V was pared by 1 base and J by 2 bases, with 11 bases between. The CDR3 loop is CASSLGLEEQETQYF. CDR3 sequence (DNA): TGTGCCAGCAGCTTAGGGTTGGAGGAACAAGAGACCCAGTACTTC.

V usage is TRBV5-6 and J usage is TRBJ1-3; 8 nucleotides agree with TRBD1. The CDR3 covers 17 residues. V shed 4 bases, J shed 1 base, and the junction held 10 bases outside the gene matches. CDR1 is SGHDT and CDR2 is YYEEEE in the germline V gene. As DNA, the CDR3 is TGTGCCAGCAGCCTAGGGGACAGGCGCCTATCTGGAAACACCATATATTTT. Translating gives CASSLGDRRLSGNTIYF.

The CDR3 spells CASSVGKGLAESTDTQYF. CDR3 in DNA: TGTGCCAGCAGCGTAGGGAAGGGACTAGCGGAAAGCACAGATACGCAGTATTTT. The V gene is TRBV9, the J gene TRBJ2-3; 11 bases are a match to TRBD2. CDR1 is SGDLS, CDR2 YYNGEE, per germline. V gave up 0 bases and J gave up 0 bases; unmatched junction bases: 6. CDR3 size: 18 residues.

This clone has just one count. The V gene is TRBV5-1, the J gene TRBJ2-2, with unresolved D. Trimming took off 4 bases at V and 6 bases at J, with 10 bases between the two ends. The CDR3 length is 13 residues. The V gene's germline CDR1 is SGHRS and CDR2 YFSETQ. This CDR3 reads CASSPKPPGELFF. The CDR3 DNA sequence: TGCGCCAGCAGCCCTAAGCCCCCCGGGGAGCTGTTTTTT.

J is TRBJ2-7 and V is TRBV7-3; D is perhaps TRBD1 (6 bases). Germline V lookup: CDR1 SGHTA, CDR2 FQGTGA. This CDR3 contains 15 residues. V was shortened by 0 bases and J by 2 bases, with 11 bases between the two germline ends. The CDR3 DNA is TGTGCCAGCAGCTTAACAGAGGGACAAACCTACGAGCAGTACTTC. Protein: CASSLTEGQTYEQYF. The full variable domain, with the rest looked up from reference TRBV7-3 and TRBJ2-7, is GAGVSQTPSNKVTEKGKYVELRCDPISGHTALYWYRQSLGQGPEFLIYFQGTGAADDSGLPNDRFFAVRPEGSVSTLKIQRTERGDSAVYLCASSLTEGQTYEQYFGPGTRLTVT.

The chain couples TRBV7-2 to TRBJ2-1, with D maybe TRBD1 (6 bases). From germline, CDR1 is SGHTA and CDR2 FQGNSA. The CDR3 runs to 13 residues. V lost 4 bases and J 7 bases, leaving 11 bases between the germline ends. The CDR3 sequence: CASSSRQVNEQFF. For the CDR3, the DNA is TGTGCCAGCAGCTCCCGACAGGTAAATGAGCAGTTCTTC.

The J gene is TRBJ2-2, the V gene TRBV15; 9 bases are a match to TRBD2. The CDR3 runs to 17 residues. J lost 4 bases, V lost 0 bases, and 6 bases had no gene match. Looked up from germline, CDR1 is LNHNV and CDR2 is YYDKDF (reference sequence). CDR3 in DNA: TGTGCCACCAGCAGAGATGGGCTAGCGGGACGCACCGGGGAGCTGTTTTTT. It translates to CATSRDGLAGRTGELFF.

J is TRBJ2-3 and V is TRBV2; 8 bases line up with TRBD2. Germline CDR1 is SNHLY and CDR2 is FYNNEI. This CDR3 contains 16 residues. Trimming at V came to 1 base and at J to 7 bases, leaving 10 bases not matched to a gene. The CDR3 is CASSEERAGVGYTQYF. Here the CDR3 DNA reads TGTGCCAGCAGTGAAGAGCGAGCGGGAGTAGGGTATACGCAGTATTTT.

The V call is TRBV5-1, the J call TRBJ2-6; 7 bases fit TRBD1. The V gene end was trimmed by 3 bases and the J gene end by 4 bases; junction bases not matched to a gene: 7. The CDR3 sequence is 16 residues long. Germline CDR1 is SGHRS and CDR2 is YFSETQ. The CDR3 region is CASSSTGSVGANVLTF. DNA of the CDR3: TGCGCCAGCAGCTCGACAGGGTCGGTAGGGGCCAACGTCCTGACTTTC.

The rearrangement joins TRBV6-6 to TRBJ1-5, with D possibly matching TRBD1 (6 bases). Germline loops: CDR1 MNHNY, CDR2 SVGAGI (reference sequence). Trimming removed 5 bases from V and 5 bases from J, with 13 bases in between. The CDR3 sequence is 14 residues long. In DNA form, the CDR3 reads TGTGCCAGCAGTCGTGGGGCAGGGGATCAGCCCCAGCATTTT. It translates to CASSRGAGDQPQHF.

With regard to this clone: The sample carries other DNA sequences with the same CDR3. This chain links TRBV7-9 with TRBJ1-1; D not certain. Per the germline V gene, CDR1 is SEHNR and CDR2 is FQNEAQ (reference sequence). The CDR3 runs to 13 residues. Trimming took off 1 base at V and 5 bases at J, with 8 bases between the two ends. As DNA, the CDR3 is TGTGCCAGCAGCTTAGAGGGAGGAACTGAAGCTTTCTTT. Translation: CASSLEGGTEAFF.

The chain is built from TRBV4-3 and TRBJ2-2, with 9 bases aligning to TRBD2. Germline trimming cut 4 bases from V and 0 bases from J; bases unmatched to any gene: 9. This CDR3 contains 18 residues. Germline V gene data show CDR1 as LGHNA and CDR2 as YSLEER. CDR3: CASSPTLAGSANTGELFF. The CDR3 coding sequence is TGCGCCAGCAGCCCGACTCTAGCGGGAAGCGCGAACACCGGGGAGCTGTTTTTT.

The rearrangement links TRBV2 to TRBJ2-3, with 8 bases identical to TRBD2. In germline, CDR1 is SNHLY, CDR2 FYNNEI. The CDR3 is 14 amino acids. V shed 4 bases, J shed 3 bases, and the junction held 3 bases outside the gene matches. CDR3: CASSVGTRTDTQYF. In nucleotides, the CDR3 is TGTGCCAGCAGTGTGGGGACTAGAACAGATACGCAGTATTTT. Full variable domain (rest looked up from reference TRBV2 and TRBJ2-3): EPEVTQTPSHQVTQMGQEVILRCVPISNHLYFYWYRQILGQKVEFLVSFYNNEISEKSEIFDDQFSVERPDGSNFTLKIRSTKLEDSAMYFCASSVGTRTDTQYFGPGTRLTVL.

The V call is TRBV7-8, the J call TRBJ1-3; 7 bases fit TRBD1. The germline CDR1 and CDR2 sequences are SGHVS and FQNEAQ. Trimming removed 1 base from V and 4 bases from J; junction bases left unmatched: 4. The CDR3 sequence is 15 residues long. CDR3 sequence reads: CASSLGTGPGNTIYF. CDR3 in DNA: TGTGCCAGCAGCTTAGGGACAGGCCCCGGAAACACCATATATTTT.

The chain joins TRBV28 to TRBJ2-7; 12 bases map to TRBD1. Germline-derived CDR1 and CDR2 are MDHEN and SYDVKM. The V segment lost 6 bases and the J segment 3 bases; nucleotides outside the gene matches: 6. The CDR3 totals 15 residues. CDR3 coding DNA: TGTGCCAGCAGGGGGACAGGGGGCGCGGGCTACGAGCAGTACTTC. Encoded protein: CASRGTGGAGYEQYF.

The genes are TRBV7-9 and TRBJ1-1; TRBD1 is a possible D gene (5 bases). Between the trimmed V and J ends, which lost 5 bases and 1 base, there was a span of 8 bases. This CDR3 region has 13 residues. Per germline, CDR1 SEHNR and CDR2 FQNEAQ (reference sequence). CDR3 DNA sequence: TGTGCCAGCAGCCCGCAGGGGAACACTGAAGCTTTCTTT. Translating it yields CASSPQGNTEAFF.

This chain links TRBV27 with TRBJ1-1; 8 bases line up with TRBD1. Trimming removed 6 bases from V and 4 bases from J; junction bases left unmatched: 4. This CDR3 has 13 residues. The germline gives CDR1 MNHEY, CDR2 SMNVEV (reference sequence). In DNA, the CDR3 is TGTGCCAGCAGGGACAGGGCACGCACTGAAGCTTTCTTT. This codes for CASRDRARTEAFF.

V is TRBV4-3 and J is TRBJ2-7; D possibly corresponds to TRBD2 (5 bases). Looked up from germline, CDR1 is LGHNA and CDR2 is YSLEER. Trimming left V 0 bases short and J 0 bases short, with 12 bases between. The CDR3 runs to 16 residues. CDR3 sequence (DNA): TGCGCCAGCAGCCAAGAAAGCGGCCTGAGCTCCTACGAGCAGTACTTC. Its translation is CASSQESGLSSYEQYF.

The CDR3 loop reads CASTSRDRVSQPQHF. The DNA of the CDR3 is TGTGCCAGCACGTCCCGTGACAGGGTGTCTCAGCCCCAGCATTTT. The chain recombines TRBV2 with TRBJ1-5, with 7 nucleotides matching TRBD1. The CDR3 length is 15 residues. Germline trimming cut 7 bases from V and 6 bases from J; bases unmatched to any gene: 12. CDR1 SNHLY and CDR2 FYNNEI come from the germline V gene.

The CDR3 bases are TGTGCCAGCAGTCCAGGGATATCCGGGAACACCATATATTTT. Protein sequence: CASSPGISGNTIYF. The gene calls are TRBV28 and TRBJ1-3, with D maybe TRBD1 (5 bases). CDR3 length: 14 amino acids. Germline assignment: CDR1 MDHEN and CDR2 SYDVKM. Trimming took 5 bases from V and 7 from J, leaving 15 bases between them.

This clone has just a few counts. The genes are TRBV15 and TRBJ2-3, with 9 bases that match TRBD2. V lost 0 bases to trimming and J lost 1 base; unmatched junction nucleotides: 8. The CDR3 contains 18 residues. Germline CDR1 and CDR2: LNHNV and YYDKDF (reference sequence). CDR3 in amino acids: CATSREGGRALGTDTQYF. CDR3 in DNA: TGTGCCACCAGCAGAGAGGGCGGGAGGGCCCTGGGCACAGATACGCAGTATTTT.

The V and J genes are TRBV6-1 and TRBJ1-3, with a possible D match to TRBD1 (6 bases). This CDR3 is built from 17 residues. Germline V lookup: CDR1 MNHNS, CDR2 SASEGT. V dropped 2 bases and J dropped 2 bases, with 16 bases sitting between them. The CDR3 loop is CASSEILWTVPGNTIYF. CDR3 coding DNA: TGTGCCAGCAGTGAAATTCTGTGGACAGTCCCTGGAAACACCATATATTTT.

The chain recombines TRBV27 with TRBJ2-7, with 9 bases that match TRBD2. This CDR3 is built from 15 residues. CDR1 and CDR2 from the germline V gene are MNHEY and SMNVEV (reference sequence). Trimming removed 2 bases from V and 7 bases from J; junction bases left unmatched: 9. CDR3 nucleotides: TGTGCCAGCAGTTTAGGAGCTAGCGGGATGGGGGAGCAGTACTTC. Residues: CASSLGASGMGEQYF.

The chain employs TRBV28 and TRBJ1-5; no reliable D call. V dropped 1 base and J dropped 0 bases, with 16 bases sitting between them. The CDR3 has 18 residues. Germline V lookup: CDR1 MDHEN, CDR2 SYDVKM. The CDR3 protein is CASSLSTTPAYSNQPQHF. CDR3 coding DNA: TGTGCCAGCAGTTTATCCACTACTCCAGCATATAGCAATCAGCCCCAGCATTTT.

V gene TRBV18 combines with J gene TRBJ1-2, with unresolved D. The germline V gene encodes CDR1 KGHSH and CDR2 LQKENI. The CDR3 is 14 amino acids. Trimming took off 0 bases at V and 5 bases at J, with 10 bases between the two ends. CDR3 residues: CASSPPAGSYGYTF. CDR3 nucleotide sequence: TGTGCCAGCTCACCACCGGCAGGCTCTTATGGCTACACCTTC.